This T cell receptor beta chain stems from a study of cytomegalovirus exposure and HLA in healthy donors. Study-level information: From donors who were HLA-typed, an early data release held 80 million or so unique TCRs. Study results and limitations: Most TCR sequences were seen very rarely across donors, but some public TCRs occurred in many. In an earlier analysis, most TCR beta V segments were productive about 90% or about 30% of the time.

About this clone itself: The antigen is not known.

The PCR contained 60 Vbeta and 13 Jbeta primers. In the authors' methods: About 9.9 million shared chains were among approximately 80 million unique TCR beta chains counted in a later analysis. Assay: immunoSEQ multiplex PCR; the TCRdb copy retains only in-frame clones and omits some. V, J and clone size are those of that table, while D and trimming were read from the DNA. The sample holds 120,000 or so clones; 81% are singletons and the top ten take 1.8%. CDR1 is SGHTA, CDR2 FQGNSA, per germline. Losses at the gene ends were 3 bases for V and 8 bases for J; bases not matched to a gene: 7. The CDR3 runs 14 residues.

The sample consisted of PBMCs. J is TRBJ1-2 and V is TRBV7-2; 9 bases are shared with TRBD1. The sequence derives from a man younger than 35 in good health and CMV-seronegative. The CDR3 DNA reads as TGTGCCAGCAGCTTGGGACAGGGTAGAGGCGGCTACACCTTC. Amino acid sequence: CASSLGQGRGGYTF. Looking up the rest from reference TRBV7-2 and TRBJ1-2 gives the full variable domain: GAGVSQSPSNKVTEKGKDVELRCDPISGHTALYWYRQSLGQGLEFLIYFQGNSAPDKSGLPSDRFSAERTGGSVSTLTIQRTQQEDSAVYLCASSLGQGRGGYTFGSGTRLTVV.